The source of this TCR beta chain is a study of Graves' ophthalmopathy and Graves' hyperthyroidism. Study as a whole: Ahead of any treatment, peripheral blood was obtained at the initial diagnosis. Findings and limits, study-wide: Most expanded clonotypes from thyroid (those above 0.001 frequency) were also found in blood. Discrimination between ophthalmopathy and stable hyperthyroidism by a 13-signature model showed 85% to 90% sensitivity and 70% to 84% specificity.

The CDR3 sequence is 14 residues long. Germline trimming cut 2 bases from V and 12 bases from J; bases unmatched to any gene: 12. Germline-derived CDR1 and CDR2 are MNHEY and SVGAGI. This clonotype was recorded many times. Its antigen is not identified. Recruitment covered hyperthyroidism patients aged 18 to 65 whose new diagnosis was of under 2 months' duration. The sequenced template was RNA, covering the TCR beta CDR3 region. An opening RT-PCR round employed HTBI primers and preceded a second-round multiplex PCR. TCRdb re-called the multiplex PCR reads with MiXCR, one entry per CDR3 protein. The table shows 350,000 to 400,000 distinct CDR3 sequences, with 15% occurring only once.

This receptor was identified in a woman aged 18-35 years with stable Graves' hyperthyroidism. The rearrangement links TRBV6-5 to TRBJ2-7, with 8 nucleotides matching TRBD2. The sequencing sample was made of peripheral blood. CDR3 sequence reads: CASSYPGGLTFLYF. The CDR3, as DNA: TGTGCCAGCAGTTACCCGGGGGGGCTTACCTTTCTGTACTTC.